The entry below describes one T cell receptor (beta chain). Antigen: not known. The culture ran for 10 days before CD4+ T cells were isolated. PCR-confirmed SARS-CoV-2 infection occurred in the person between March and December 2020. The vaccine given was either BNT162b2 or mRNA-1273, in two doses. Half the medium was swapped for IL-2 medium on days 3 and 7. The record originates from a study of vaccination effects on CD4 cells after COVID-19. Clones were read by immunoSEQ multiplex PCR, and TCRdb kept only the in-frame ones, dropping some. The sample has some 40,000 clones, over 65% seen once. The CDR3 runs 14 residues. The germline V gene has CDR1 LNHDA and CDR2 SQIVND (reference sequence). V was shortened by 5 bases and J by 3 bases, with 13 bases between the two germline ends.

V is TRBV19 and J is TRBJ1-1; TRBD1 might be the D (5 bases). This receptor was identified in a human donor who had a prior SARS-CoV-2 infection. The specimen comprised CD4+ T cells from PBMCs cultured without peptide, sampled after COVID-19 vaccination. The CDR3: CASSLQEGYTEAFF. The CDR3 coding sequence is TGTGCCAGTAGTTTACAGGAGGGGTACACTGAAGCTTTCTTT. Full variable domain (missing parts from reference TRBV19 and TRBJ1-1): DGGITQSPKYLFRKEGQNVTLSCEQNLNHDAMYWYRQDPGQGLRLIYYSQIVNDFQKGDIAEGYSVSREKKESFPLTVTSAQKNPTAFYLCASSLQEGYTEAFFGQGTRLTVV.